This passage covers 13 T cell receptor beta chains from one sample sequenced in a study of T cell responses to AZD1222 COVID-19 vaccine. TCRdb keeps only in-frame clones here, not all; method: immunoSEQ multiplex PCR. The sample consists of 150,000 or so clones, 75% to 95% of them appearing once. The source was peripheral blood, collected on day 0 of AZD1222 vaccination. The source of these receptors is an adult in good health.

This chain links TRBV6-2 or TRBV6-3 with TRBJ2-3, with 9 bases that match TRBD2. Germline V gene data show CDR1 as MNHEY and CDR2 as SVGEGT. Trimming cost V 2 bases and J 4 bases; bases outside gene matches: 7. The CDR3 length is 16 residues. CDR3 DNA: TGTGCCAGCAGTTACGTAGCGGGAGAAGGTGCAGATACGCAGTATTTT. It translates to CASSYVAGEGADTQYF.

The chain is built from TRBV10-3 and TRBJ2-1; D possibly corresponds to TRBD1 (5 bases). Trimming stripped 4 bases from V and 9 bases from J, with 13 bases between. The CDR3 is made up of 13 amino acids. Germline CDR1 is ENHRY and CDR2 is SYGVKD. This chain's CDR3 is CAISGIGAGEQFF. Written as DNA, the CDR3 is TGTGCCATCAGTGGGATAGGGGCTGGTGAGCAGTTCTTC.

The chain recombines TRBV20-1 with TRBJ1-3; D call uncertain. This CDR3 is 11 amino acids long. Trimming took 6 bases from V and 6 from J, leaving 9 bases between them. CDR1 is DFQATT and CDR2 is SNEGSKA in the germline V gene (reference sequence). CDR3 amino acids: CSAEEENTIYF. DNA of the CDR3: TGCAGTGCCGAGGAAGAAAACACCATATATTTT.

The chain employs TRBV4-3 and TRBJ2-1; 7 bases fit TRBD2. The trim removed 0 bases at V and 1 base at J, leaving 9 bases unmatched. Per the germline V gene, CDR1 is LGHNA and CDR2 is YSLEER. The CDR3 runs to 18 residues. Here the CDR3 DNA reads TGCGCCAGCAGCCAAGACGGTGGGCGGGAGTATTCCTACAATGAGCAGTTCTTC. Translation: CASSQDGGREYSYNEQFF.

Notes on this clone: The same CDR3 is also encoded by other DNA sequences in this sample. V and J are TRBV27 and TRBJ2-7; maybe TRBD2 (5 bases). The CDR3 runs 11 residues. Germline CDR1 reads MNHEY; CDR2 reads SMNVEV (reference sequence). The V end was cut by 4 bases, the J end by 7 bases, with 8 bases between. The CDR3 coding sequence is TGTGCCAGCAGTTCGGGATATGAGCAGTACTTC. Translated, it gives CASSSGYEQYF.

V gene TRBV27 combines with J gene TRBJ1-1; D might be TRBD1 (6 bases). Trimming shortened V by 5 bases and J by 11 bases, and 15 bases separated the two germline ends. The length of the CDR3 is 12 residues. Germline assignment: CDR1 MNHEY and CDR2 SMNVEV (reference sequence). CDR3 amino acids: CASSQGRGVAFF. CDR3 bases: TGTGCCAGCAGTCAGGGGCGGGGGGTGGCTTTCTTT.

The chain recombines TRBV29-1 with TRBJ1-1, with D hard to call. The germline V and J ends were trimmed by 6 bases and 6 bases, with 11 bases remaining between them. The germline gives CDR1 SQVTM, CDR2 ANQGSEA. The CDR3 has 11 residues. CDR3 region: CSVTGFSEAFF. CDR3 DNA sequence: TGCAGCGTCACCGGGTTCTCTGAAGCTTTCTTT.

CDR3 nucleotides: TGTGCCAGCAGCTTAGGTTTATGGAGCAATCAGCCCCAGCATTTT. This encodes CASSLGLWSNQPQHF. This rearrangement joins TRBV7-8 to TRBJ1-5; D is undetermined. This CDR3 spans 15 amino acids. V was pared by 1 base and J by 1 base, with 8 bases between. Germline V lookup: CDR1 SGHVS, CDR2 FQNEAQ.

The chain carries TRBV12-5 and TRBJ2-2; 7 bases map to TRBD2. Trimming at V came to 6 bases and at J to 3 bases, leaving 4 bases not matched to a gene. This CDR3 contains 14 residues. Germline V gene sequence: CDR1 LGHNT, CDR2 FRNRAP. In nucleotides, the CDR3 is TGTGCTAGTGGGCCCCGGGGGGACACCGGGGAGCTGTTTTTT. This gives the protein CASGPRGDTGELFF.

CDR3 sequence (DNA): TGCAGCGTTGAAGGTCTTCAGTCCTACGAGCAGTACTTC. Translated: CSVEGLQSYEQYF. The chain carries TRBV29-1 and TRBJ2-7; D is uncertain. The CDR3 contains 13 residues. V was trimmed by 1 base and J by 1 base, leaving 8 bases between them. The germline V gene encodes CDR1 SQVTM and CDR2 ANQGSEA.

This clone occurred a few times. The rearrangement uses TRBV5-8 and TRBJ1-6; D not resolved. The CDR3 is made up of 13 amino acids. The germline V gene has CDR1 SGHTS and CDR2 YDEGEE. Trimming removed 7 bases at V and 4 bases at J, with 9 bases between. CDR3 amino acids: CASGREYNSPLHF. In DNA, the CDR3 is TGTGCCAGCGGAAGGGAGTATAATTCACCCCTCCACTTT.

This chain uses TRBV14 with TRBJ2-1; D is possibly TRBD2 (6 bases). V was clipped by 1 base and J by 0 bases, with 10 bases between them. Germline-derived CDR1 and CDR2 are SGHDN and FVKESK. This CDR3 spans 16 amino acids. The CDR3 nucleotides are TGTGCCAGCAGCCAAGTTTCCGGGAGCTCCTACAATGAGCAGTTCTTC. As protein: CASSQVSGSSYNEQFF.

The chain has TRBV10-2 and TRBJ1-1; the D gene is possibly TRBD1 (6 bases). CDR1 WSHSY and CDR2 SAAADI come from the germline V gene. There are 15 residues in the CDR3. Trimming took off 0 bases at V and 4 bases at J, with 12 bases between the two ends. CDR3 amino acids: CASSESEGGGTEAFF. CDR3 DNA sequence: TGCGCCAGCAGTGAGTCCGAGGGGGGGGGCACTGAAGCTTTCTTT.